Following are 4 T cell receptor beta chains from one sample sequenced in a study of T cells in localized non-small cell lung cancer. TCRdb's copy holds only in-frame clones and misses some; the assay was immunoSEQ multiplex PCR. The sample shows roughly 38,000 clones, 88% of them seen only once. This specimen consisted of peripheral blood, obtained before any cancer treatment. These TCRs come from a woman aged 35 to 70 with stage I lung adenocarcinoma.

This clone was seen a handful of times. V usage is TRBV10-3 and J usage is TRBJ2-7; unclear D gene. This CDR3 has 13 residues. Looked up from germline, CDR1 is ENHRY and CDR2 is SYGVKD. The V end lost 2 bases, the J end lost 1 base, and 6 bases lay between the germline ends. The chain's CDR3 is CAISEGRSYEQYF. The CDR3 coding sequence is TGTGCCATCAGTGAGGGTCGGTCCTACGAGCAGTACTTC.

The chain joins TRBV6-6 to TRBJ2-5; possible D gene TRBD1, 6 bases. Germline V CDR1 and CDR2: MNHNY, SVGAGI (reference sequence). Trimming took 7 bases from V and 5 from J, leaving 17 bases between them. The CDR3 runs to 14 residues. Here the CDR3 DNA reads TGTGCCAGCACAGCAGGGGCCGGGTACGAGACCCAGTACTTC. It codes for CASTAGAGYETQYF.

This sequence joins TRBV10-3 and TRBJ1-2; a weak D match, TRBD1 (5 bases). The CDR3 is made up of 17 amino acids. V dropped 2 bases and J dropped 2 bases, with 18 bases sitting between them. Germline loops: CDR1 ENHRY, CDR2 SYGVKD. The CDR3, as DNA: TGTGCCATCAGTGAGGGGGGTCGGGATGCCGGGAACTATGGCTACACCTTC. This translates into CAISEGGRDAGNYGYTF.

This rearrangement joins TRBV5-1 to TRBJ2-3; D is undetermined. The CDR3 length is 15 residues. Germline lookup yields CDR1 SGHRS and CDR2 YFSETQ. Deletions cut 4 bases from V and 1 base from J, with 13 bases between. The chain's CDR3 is CASSQGAIRTDTQYF. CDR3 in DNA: TGCGCCAGCAGCCAAGGAGCGATTCGCACAGATACGCAGTATTTT.